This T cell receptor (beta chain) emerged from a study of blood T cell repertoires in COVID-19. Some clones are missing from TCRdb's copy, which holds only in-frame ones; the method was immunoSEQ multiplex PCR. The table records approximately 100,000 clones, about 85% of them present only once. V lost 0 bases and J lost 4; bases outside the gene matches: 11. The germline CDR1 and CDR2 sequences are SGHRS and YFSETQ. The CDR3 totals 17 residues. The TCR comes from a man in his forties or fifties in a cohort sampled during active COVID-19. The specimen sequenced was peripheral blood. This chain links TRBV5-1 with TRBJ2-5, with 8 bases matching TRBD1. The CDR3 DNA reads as TGCGCCAGCAGCTTGGCCAGTAGGACAGGGCTTTCAGAGACCCAGTACTTC. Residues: CASSLASRTGLSETQYF.